This T cell receptor beta chain was sequenced during a study of blood T cells in healthy people across ages. Broader study findings: PBMCs went unsorted, and a conclusive naive versus antigen-experienced comparison was therefore prevented.

Through a sample-barcoded 5' primer and a J-beta primer mix, a second PCR was run for roughly 7 to 11 cycles. TCRdb redid the calling of the 5' RACE reads with MiXCR, one entry per CDR3 protein. Altogether almost 800,000 distinct CDR3 sequences are present, 58% being singletons, with the ten largest covering over 20%. Remarks on this clonotype: Its specificity is unknown.

V was trimmed by 1 base and J by 10 bases, leaving 17 bases between them. This CDR3 has 15 amino acids. Germline CDR1 MGHRA, CDR2 YSYEKL. This clonotype originated in a man younger than 40 in good health. This chain links TRBV4-1 with TRBJ2-1, with a tentative D call TRBD1 (6 bases). Material for sequencing was blood. CDR3 amino acids: CASSQVKTGPREQFF. The CDR3, as DNA: TGCGCCAGCAGCCAAGTAAAGACAGGCCCAAGGGAGCAGTTCTTC.